These 30 T cell receptor beta chains were all obtained from the same sample, sequenced in a study of T-cell reconstitution after alpha-beta-depleted transplantation in children. Unique molecular identifiers were incorporated into the prepared TCRbeta library. TCRdb used MiXCR to reprocess the PCR reads, holding one entry per CDR3 protein. The profile covers approximately 350,000 distinct CDR3 sequences, with about a tenth appearing a single time and less than 2.5% taken by the ten largest. Sequences were derived from PBMCs from the stem cell graft donor, sampled from the stem cell graft. These receptors originate from a human donor who donated a stem cell graft to a child with acute lymphoblastic leukemia.

This clonotype was picked up a small number of times. The rearrangement links TRBV27 to TRBJ1-5; no clear D gene. The CDR3 totals 13 residues. Germline CDR1 reads MNHEY; CDR2 reads SMNVEV (reference sequence). The germline V and J ends were trimmed by 3 bases and 4 bases, with 7 bases remaining between them. The CDR3 DNA sequence: TGTGCCAGCAGTTTTGAGCAGAATCAGCCCCAGCATTTT. It translates to CASSFEQNQPQHF.

A few counts support this clonotype. J is TRBJ2-2 and V is TRBV5-1; 9 nucleotides align to TRBD2. CDR3 size: 15 residues. Germline values: CDR1 SGHRS, CDR2 YFSETQ. The J segment lost 6 bases and the V segment lost 0 bases, leaving 3 bases of the junction unmatched. The chain's CDR3 is CASSLAGTSPGELFF. DNA for the CDR3: TGCGCCAGCAGCTTGGCCGGGACTAGCCCCGGGGAGCTGTTTTTT.

This clonotype was seen a handful of times. V and J are TRBV7-3 and TRBJ1-4; D call uncertain. The CDR3 runs to 16 residues. Trimming took 2 bases from V and 0 from J, leaving 10 bases between them. Germline V gene sequence: CDR1 SGHTA, CDR2 FQGTGA. For the CDR3, the DNA is TGTGCCAGCAGCTTAGACCCCGTCTCAACTAATGAAAAACTGTTTTTT. Its protein is CASSLDPVSTNEKLFF.

This sequence joins TRBV9 and TRBJ2-7; D may be TRBD1 (8 bases). The CDR3 is 16 amino acids. Deletions cut 0 bases from V and 3 bases from J, with 16 bases between. Per germline, CDR1 SGDLS and CDR2 YYNGEE. The CDR3 DNA follows: TGTGCCAGCAGCGTAGCAGGGGGGGACAGGCTCTACGAGCAGTACTTC. Protein sequence: CASSVAGGDRLYEQYF.

The chain has TRBV20-1 and TRBJ2-1, with D perhaps matching TRBD2 (6 bases). The ends were cut back, 0 bases at V and 12 bases at J, with 18 bases in the middle. Germline V gene sequence: CDR1 DFQATT, CDR2 SNEGSKA (reference sequence). The CDR3 contains 14 residues. The CDR3 bases are TGCAGTGCTAGAGATGTGGCGGGAAAGAGAGGGCAGTTCTTC. Residues: CSARDVAGKRGQFF.

J is TRBJ2-5 and V is TRBV6-1; 9 bases line up with TRBD1. Trimming at V came to 5 bases and at J to 5 bases, leaving 9 bases not matched to a gene. The germline V gene encodes CDR1 MNHNS and CDR2 SASEGT. The CDR3 spans 15 residues. This CDR3 reads CASSPGTGIYETQYF. The DNA for the CDR3 is TGTGCCAGCAGTCCAGGGACAGGGATTTACGAGACCCAGTACTTC.

This clonotype was found many times. CDR3 sequence: CASSLWQGDYGYTF. DNA of the CDR3: TGTGCCAGCAGTTTATGGCAGGGCGACTATGGCTACACCTTC. The chain is built from TRBV27 and TRBJ1-2; possibly TRBD1 for D (5 bases). The CDR3 sequence is 14 residues long. Germline assignment: CDR1 MNHEY and CDR2 SMNVEV (reference sequence). The V end was cut by 1 base, the J end by 3 bases, with 9 bases between.

The rearrangement joins TRBV27 to TRBJ2-7; weak D call: TRBD1 (5 bases). V was pared by 6 bases and J by 4 bases, with 19 bases between. This CDR3 spans 15 amino acids. CDR1 MNHEY and CDR2 SMNVEV come from the germline V gene (reference sequence). The CDR3 DNA is TGTGCCAGCAGACTGGGGCTGGGCTCCGTTTACGAGCAGTACTTC. It yields the protein CASRLGLGSVYEQYF.

The rearrangement joins TRBV29-1 to TRBJ2-1; D gene unclear. The germline V gene has CDR1 SQVTM and CDR2 ANQGSEA. CDR3 length: 16 residues. V dropped 1 base and J dropped 3 bases, with 16 bases sitting between them. The CDR3 sequence: CSVEVRPGWYYNEQFF. CDR3 sequence (DNA): TGCAGCGTTGAAGTGAGGCCAGGATGGTACTACAATGAGCAGTTCTTC.

As for this clonotype: This may arise from a read error, as a much more abundant clone is one base away. The chain links TRBV4-3 to TRBJ2-5; D perhaps matches TRBD2 (6 bases). Germline-derived CDR1 and CDR2 are LGHNA and YSLEER. The CDR3 contains 13 residues. Here the CDR3 reads CASSRFSGEIQYF. As DNA, the CDR3 is TGCGCCAGCAGCCGGTTCTCGGGGGAGATCCAGTACTTC.

At least ten counts were recorded for this clonotype. The chain is built from TRBV12-3 or TRBV12-4 and TRBJ1-6; 9 positions match TRBD1. V shed 3 bases, J shed 11 bases, and the junction held 11 bases outside the gene matches. The CDR3 is 16 residues long. The CDR3 DNA reads TGTGCCAGCAGTTTGGGGTCGGGACAGGGTCGCACACCCCTCCACTTT. It yields the protein CASSLGSGQGRTPLHF.

This clonotype was seen a few times. The gene calls are TRBV27 and TRBJ1-2, with D possibly matching TRBD1 (6 bases). CDR3 length: 13 residues. CDR1 is MNHEY and CDR2 is SMNVEV in the germline V gene (reference sequence). V shed 5 bases and J shed 7 bases, with 14 bases lying between them. The CDR3 region has the DNA TGTGCCAGCAGTATCACACGACAGGCTGGCTACACCTTC. Residues: CASSITRQAGYTF.

This clonotype showed up just a few times. The genes are TRBV6-2 or TRBV6-3 and TRBJ2-2; 10 bases fit TRBD2. The germline V gene encodes CDR1 MNHEY and CDR2 SVGEGT. This CDR3 comprises 15 residues. The junction had 7 bases not matched to a gene; V was cut back by 6 bases and J by 6 bases. The CDR3 loop is CASRPSGGESGELFF. CDR3 nucleotide sequence: TGTGCCAGCAGACCGAGCGGGGGGGAGTCCGGGGAGCTGTTTTTT.

This clonotype was seen repeatedly, ten times or more. The chain combines TRBV5-5 with TRBJ2-5; tentative D call: TRBD1 (5 bases). Germline V gene data show CDR1 as SGHKS and CDR2 as YYEKEE (reference sequence). The CDR3 length is 16 residues. The V end lost 4 bases, the J end lost 0 bases, and 16 bases lay between the germline ends. The CDR3 DNA follows: TGTGCCAGCAGCCGCACCCGAATGACAGACCAAGAGACCCAGTACTTC. Translated: CASSRTRMTDQETQYF.

This clonotype was observed at least ten times. The gene calls are TRBV5-1 and TRBJ1-4; 8 positions agree with TRBD1. This CDR3 region has 17 residues. Trimming removed 3 bases from V and 8 bases from J; junction bases left unmatched: 15. CDR1 is SGHRS, CDR2 YFSETQ, per germline. DNA for the CDR3: TGCGCCAGCAGCTCCCAGGGTAGCGGGACAGGCTACGAAAAACTGTTTTTT. As protein: CASSSQGSGTGYEKLFF.

V is TRBV5-5 and J is TRBJ1-5, with D uncertain. Per the germline V gene, CDR1 is SGHKS and CDR2 is YYEKEE (reference sequence). This CDR3 is built from 15 residues. V was clipped by 4 bases and J by 7 bases, with 18 bases between them. The CDR3 sequence: CASSPLGLLGQPQHF. CDR3 bases: TGTGCCAGCAGCCCCCTGGGTCTCCTTGGGCAGCCCCAGCATTTT. The whole variable domain, remainder taken from reference TRBV5-5 and TRBJ1-5, is DAGVTQSPTHLIKTRGQQVTLRCSPISGHKSVSWYQQVLGQGPQFIFQYYEKEERGRGNFPDRFSARQFPNYSSELNVNALLLGDSALYLCASSPLGLLGQPQHFGDGTRLSIL.

The sample holds many counts of this clonotype. The rearrangement links TRBV12-3 or TRBV12-4 to TRBJ2-1; 8 positions agree with TRBD1. The CDR3 covers 12 residues. The junction had 10 bases not matched to a gene; V was cut back by 6 bases and J by 15 bases. In DNA form, the CDR3 reads TGTGCCAGCAGCGCTACAGGGGGTGATCGGTTCTTC. Translated, it gives CASSATGGDRFF.

This chain connects TRBV4-3 to TRBJ2-1; D is unresolved. CDR1 LGHNA and CDR2 YSLEER come from the germline V gene. Trimming removed 0 bases from V and 4 bases from J, with 7 bases in between. CDR3 length: 14 residues. CDR3 coding DNA: TGCGCCAGCAGCCAAGATCCTAAATACAATGAGCAGTTCTTC. Its protein product is CASSQDPKYNEQFF.

V gene TRBV2 combines with J gene TRBJ2-1; 7 nucleotides line up with TRBD2. The CDR3 extends over 13 amino acids. Looked up from germline, CDR1 is SNHLY and CDR2 is FYNNEI. V shed 8 bases and J 8 bases; nucleotides not matched to a gene: 9. CDR3: CASAGTTTDEQFF. The CDR3, as DNA: TGTGCCAGCGCCGGGACTACGACCGATGAGCAGTTCTTC.

V and J are TRBV29-1 and TRBJ1-1; no reliable D call. Germline lookup yields CDR1 SQVTM and CDR2 ANQGSEA. CDR3 length: 14 amino acids. Trimming removed 7 bases from V and 1 base from J, with 16 bases in between. The CDR3 nucleotides read TGCAGCGCCCGACCGCTTACAGAGAACACTGAAGCTTTCTTT. Its translation: CSARPLTENTEAFF.

The V and J genes are TRBV3-1 and TRBJ2-1; 8 nucleotides align to TRBD2. Per the germline V gene, CDR1 is LGHDT and CDR2 is YNNKEL (reference sequence). The V and J ends lost 1 base and 4 bases, in that order; junction bases with no gene match: 3. This CDR3 contains 15 residues. In nucleotides, the CDR3 is TGTGCCAGCAGCCAAGCGACTAGCGAATACAATGAGCAGTTCTTC. Encoded protein: CASSQATSEYNEQFF.

This clonotype was recorded a few times. V gene TRBV7-3 combines with J gene TRBJ2-6; no clear D. This CDR3 comprises 17 residues. V shed 2 bases and J shed 0 bases, with 11 bases lying between them. CDR1 is SGHTA and CDR2 is FQGTGA in the germline V gene. CDR3 protein: CASSLESGASGANVLTF. The CDR3 bases are TGTGCCAGCAGCTTAGAGTCTGGAGCCTCTGGGGCCAACGTCCTGACTTTC.

This clonotype has a handful of counts. V gene TRBV7-2 combines with J gene TRBJ2-7; 14 bases align to TRBD2. CDR1 and CDR2 (germline): SGHTA, FQGNSA. With 4 bases clipped from V and 3 bases from J, the junction kept 8 bases outside the gene matches. The CDR3 sequence is 17 residues long. CDR3 nucleotides: TGTGCCAGCAGCTCGGGACTAGCGGGAGCGTCTAACTACGAGCAGTACTTC. This codes for CASSSGLAGASNYEQYF. The whole variable domain, filled in from reference TRBV7-2 and TRBJ2-7, reads GAGVSQSPSNKVTEKGKDVELRCDPISGHTALYWYRQSLGQGLEFLIYFQGNSAPDKSGLPSDRFSAERTGGSVSTLTIQRTQQEDSAVYLCASSSGLAGASNYEQYFGPGTRLTVT.

This sequence joins TRBV12-3 or TRBV12-4 and TRBJ2-7; TRBD1 aligns across 10 bases. The length of the CDR3 is 17 residues. V lost 2 bases to trimming and J lost 6 bases; unmatched junction nucleotides: 13. CDR3 bases: TGTGCCAGCAGTTTACATGTAGTAGGGACAGGGGCACCCGAGCAGTACTTC. As protein: CASSLHVVGTGAPEQYF.

The chain carries TRBV5-1 and TRBJ1-2; D may be TRBD1 (6 bases). From germline, CDR1 is SGHRS and CDR2 YFSETQ. The CDR3 totals 14 residues. V shed 3 bases and J shed 1 base, with 10 bases lying between them. As DNA, the CDR3 is TGCGCCAGCAGCTATGGGACAAGTAACTATGGCTACACCTTC. Protein sequence: CASSYGTSNYGYTF.

The rearrangement uses TRBV20-1 and TRBJ2-7; 10 nucleotides match TRBD2. Germline V gives CDR1 DFQATT, CDR2 SNEGSKA (reference sequence). V gave up 5 bases and J gave up 2 bases; unmatched junction bases: 6. This CDR3 spans 14 amino acids. The CDR3 spells CSAQPGLATYEQYF. CDR3 DNA sequence: TGCAGTGCTCAACCGGGACTAGCGACCTACGAGCAGTACTTC.

The CDR3 coding sequence is TGTGCCAGCAGTCCTAGCGGGAGTTACAAAAACATTCAGTACTTC. Protein sequence: CASSPSGSYKNIQYF. The chain links TRBV28 to TRBJ2-4; 10 bases are shared with TRBD2. There are 15 residues in the CDR3. Germline V gene data show CDR1 as MDHEN and CDR2 as SYDVKM. V dropped 5 bases and J dropped 3; count of bases not matched to a gene: 4.

The J gene is TRBJ2-7, the V gene TRBV7-9; 8 bases fit TRBD2. The germline V gene has CDR1 SEHNR and CDR2 FQNEAQ (reference sequence). This CDR3 spans 15 amino acids. V lost 2 bases and J lost 3; bases outside the gene matches: 6. The CDR3 region is CASSLISGSNYEQYF. In nucleotides, the CDR3 is TGTGCCAGCAGCTTAATCAGCGGGAGTAACTACGAGCAGTACTTC.

This clonotype occurred many times. CDR3 residues: CASSLHEAGDNEQFF. The CDR3, as DNA: TGTGCCAGCAGCTTACACGAAGCGGGAGACAATGAGCAGTTCTTC. This chain links TRBV7-9 with TRBJ2-1; 8 bases match TRBD2. J lost 5 bases, V lost 2 bases, and 5 bases had no gene match. In germline, CDR1 is SEHNR, CDR2 FQNEAQ (reference sequence). The CDR3 is 15 residues long. The variable domain in full, with the rest retrieved from reference TRBV7-9 and TRBJ2-1, is DTGVSQNPRHKITKRGQNVTFRCDPISEHNRLYWYRQTLGQGPEFLTYFQNEAQLEKSRLLSDRFSAERPKGSFSTLEIQRTEQGDSAMYLCASSLHEAGDNEQFFGPGTRLTVL.

In its sample, this clonotype was seen a few times. The V call is TRBV10-3, the J call TRBJ1-4, with 7 nucleotides matching TRBD1. The CDR3 runs to 15 residues. The trim removed 0 bases at V and 2 bases at J, leaving 0 bases unmatched. Germline V gene sequence: CDR1 ENHRY, CDR2 SYGVKD. CDR3 amino acids: CAISESTGTNEKLFF. The CDR3 bases are TGTGCCATCAGTGAGTCGACAGGGACTAATGAAAAACTGTTTTTT.